Listed below are T cell receptor beta chains from one sample, sequenced in a study of T-cell reconstitution after alpha-beta-depleted transplantation in children. Each CDR3 protein gets one entry after TCRdb re-called the PCR reads with MiXCR. The sample has hundreds of thousands of distinct CDR3 sequences, roughly 15% seen once; the top ten hold under 1.2%. The input for sequencing was PBMCs from the stem cell graft donor, taken from the stem cell graft. The receptors stem from a human donor who donated a stem cell graft to a child with acute myeloid leukemia. Each CDR3 is given with its conserved first and last residue. Fields, in order: D gene, J gene, V gene, clone size, CDR3 protein, CDR3 DNA. The D gene is left open where the match is weak. Some rows have no size entry. The others give once, few or many, or a class for an expanded clone.

D: -; J: TRBJ2-6; V: TRBV3-1; size: -; CDR3: CACCWEREASSGANVLTF; DNA: TGTGCCTGCTGTTGGGAAAGGGAGGCATCCTCTGGGGCCAACGTCCTGACTTTC
D: TRBD1; J: TRBJ2-4; V: TRBV4-1; size: few; CDR3: CASSQLTGGEILNIQYF; DNA: TGCGCCAGCAGCCAGTTAACAGGGGGCGAAATATTAAACATTCAGTACTTC
D: TRBD1; J: TRBJ1-2; V: TRBV7-6; size: many; CDR3: CASSLQGVYGYTF; DNA: TGTGCCAGCAGCTTACAGGGGGTCTATGGCTACACCTTC
D: -; J: TRBJ1-2; V: TRBV20-1; size: many; CDR3: CSAPTVGNYGYTF; DNA: TGCAGTGCTCCTACTGTCGGGAACTATGGCTACACCTTC
D: TRBD1; J: TRBJ2-1; V: TRBV7-2; size: many; CDR3: CASSLTGRNNEQFF; DNA: TGTGCCAGCAGCTTGACAGGGAGAAACAATGAGCAGTTCTTC
D: -; J: TRBJ2-6; V: TRBV9; size: -; CDR3: CASSARTGANVLTF; DNA: TGTGCCAGCAGCGCCCGCACTGGGGCCAACGTCCTGACTTTC
D: -; J: TRBJ1-3; V: TRBV7-2; size: few; CDR3: CASSFGRETGNTIYF; DNA: TGTGCCAGCAGCTTTGGTCGGGAAACTGGAAACACCATATATTTT
D: TRBD2; J: TRBJ2-3; V: TRBV12-3/TRBV12-4; size: -; CDR3: CASRLSGGRDTQYF; DNA: TGTGCCAGCAGGCTTAGCGGGGGACGGGATACGCAGTATTTT
D: -; J: TRBJ1-2; V: TRBV29-1; size: -; CDR3: CSVPVGPSGYTF; DNA: TGCAGCGTACCTGTGGGACCGTCCGGCTACACCTTC
D: TRBD1; J: TRBJ1-1; V: TRBV6-5; size: -; CDR3: CASSYSGQGAGTEAFF; DNA: TGTGCCAGCAGTTACTCAGGACAGGGGGCAGGCACTGAAGCTTTCTTT
D: TRBD2; J: TRBJ2-1; V: TRBV5-1; size: few; CDR3: CASSLGVSGGQDEQFF; DNA: TGCGCCAGCAGCTTGGGTGTTAGCGGGGGTCAAGATGAGCAGTTCTTC
D: -; J: TRBJ1-5; V: TRBV6-5; size: many; CDR3: CASSLDANQPQHF; DNA: TGTGCCAGCAGTTTGGACGCCAATCAGCCCCAGCATTTT
D: -; J: TRBJ1-4; V: TRBV29-1; size: many; CDR3: CSVESGFEEKLFF; DNA: TGCAGCGTTGAGTCCGGGTTTGAGGAAAAACTGTTTTTT